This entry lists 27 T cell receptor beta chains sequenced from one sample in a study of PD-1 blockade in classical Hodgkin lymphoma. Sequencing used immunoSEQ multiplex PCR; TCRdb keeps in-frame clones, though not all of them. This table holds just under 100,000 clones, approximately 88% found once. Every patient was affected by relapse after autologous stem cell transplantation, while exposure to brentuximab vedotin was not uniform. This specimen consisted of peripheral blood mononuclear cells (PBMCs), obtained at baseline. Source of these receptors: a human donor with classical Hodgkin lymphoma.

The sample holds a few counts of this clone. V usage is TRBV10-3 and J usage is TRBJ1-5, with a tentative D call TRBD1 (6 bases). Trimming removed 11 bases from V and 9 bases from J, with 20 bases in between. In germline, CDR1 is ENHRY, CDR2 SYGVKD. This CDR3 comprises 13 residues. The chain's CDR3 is CAARQEQSRPQHF. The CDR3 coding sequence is TGTGCCGCCAGACAGGAACAATCTCGGCCCCAGCATTTT.

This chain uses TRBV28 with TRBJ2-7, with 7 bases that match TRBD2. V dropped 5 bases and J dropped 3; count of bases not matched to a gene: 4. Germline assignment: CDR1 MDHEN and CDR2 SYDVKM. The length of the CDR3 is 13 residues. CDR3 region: CASSMGGVYEQYF. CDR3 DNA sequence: TGTGCCAGCAGTATGGGGGGGGTCTACGAGCAGTACTTC.

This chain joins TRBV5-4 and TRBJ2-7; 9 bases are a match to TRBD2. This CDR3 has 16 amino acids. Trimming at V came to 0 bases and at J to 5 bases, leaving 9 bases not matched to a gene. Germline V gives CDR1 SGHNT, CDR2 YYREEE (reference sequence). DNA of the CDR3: TGTGCCAGCAGCTTGGCCCCGGCGGGAGGGCCACACGAGCAGTACTTC. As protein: CASSLAPAGGPHEQYF.

The CDR3 is CASSLGQDGDIQYF. DNA of the CDR3: TGTGCCAGCAGCTTAGGGCAGGATGGAGACATTCAGTACTTC. The chain carries TRBV11-2 and TRBJ2-4, with D unresolved. Trimming stripped 1 base from V and 8 bases from J, with 12 bases between. CDR1 and CDR2 from the germline V gene are SGHAT and FQNNGV. This CDR3 region has 14 residues.

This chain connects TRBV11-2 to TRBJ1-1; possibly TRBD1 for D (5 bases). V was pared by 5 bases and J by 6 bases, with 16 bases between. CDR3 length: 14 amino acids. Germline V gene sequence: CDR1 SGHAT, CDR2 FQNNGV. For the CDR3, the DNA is TGTGCCAGCAGCCCCAGGGAAAAGGTCTCTGAAGCTTTCTTT. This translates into CASSPREKVSEAFF.

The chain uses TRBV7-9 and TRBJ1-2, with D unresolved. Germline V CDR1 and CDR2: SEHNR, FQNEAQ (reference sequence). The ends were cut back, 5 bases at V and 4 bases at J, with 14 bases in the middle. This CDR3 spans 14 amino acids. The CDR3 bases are TGTGCCAGCAGCCCCGAATCGGACGGCTATGGCTACACCTTC. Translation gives CASSPESDGYGYTF. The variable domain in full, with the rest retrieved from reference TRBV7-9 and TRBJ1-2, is DTGVSQNPRHKITKRGQNVTFRCDPISEHNRLYWYRQTLGQGPEFLTYFQNEAQLEKSRLLSDRFSAERPKGSFSTLEIQRTEQGDSAMYLCASSPESDGYGYTFGSGTRLTVV.

The CDR3 DNA follows: TGTGCCAGCAGCGGGCCGGGACTAGCGGGAGTGGGAGATACGCAGTATTTT. Amino acids: CASSGPGLAGVGDTQYF. The rearrangement uses TRBV21-1 and TRBJ2-3; the table's D call, TRBD2, was not checked against the DNA. TRBV21-1 is annotated as a pseudogene. This CDR3 has 17 residues.

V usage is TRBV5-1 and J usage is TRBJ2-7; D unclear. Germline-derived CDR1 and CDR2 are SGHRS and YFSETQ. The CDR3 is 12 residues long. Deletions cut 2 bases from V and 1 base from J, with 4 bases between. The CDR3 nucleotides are TGCGCCAGCAGCTTACCATCCTACGAGCAGTACTTC. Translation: CASSLPSYEQYF.

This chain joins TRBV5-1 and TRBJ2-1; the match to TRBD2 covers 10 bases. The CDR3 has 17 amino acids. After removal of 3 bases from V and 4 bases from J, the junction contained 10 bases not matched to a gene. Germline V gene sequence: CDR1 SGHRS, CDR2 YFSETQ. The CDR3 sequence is CASSWPSGSARYNEQFF. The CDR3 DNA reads TGCGCCAGCAGCTGGCCTAGCGGGAGTGCGCGGTACAATGAGCAGTTCTTC.

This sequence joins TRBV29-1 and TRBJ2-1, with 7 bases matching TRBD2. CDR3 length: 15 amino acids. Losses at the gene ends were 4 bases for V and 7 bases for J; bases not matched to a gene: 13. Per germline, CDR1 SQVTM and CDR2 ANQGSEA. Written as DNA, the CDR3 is TGCAGCGTTGCCCCAGTAGCGGGCCCGTGGAATGAGCAGTTCTTC. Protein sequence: CSVAPVAGPWNEQFF.

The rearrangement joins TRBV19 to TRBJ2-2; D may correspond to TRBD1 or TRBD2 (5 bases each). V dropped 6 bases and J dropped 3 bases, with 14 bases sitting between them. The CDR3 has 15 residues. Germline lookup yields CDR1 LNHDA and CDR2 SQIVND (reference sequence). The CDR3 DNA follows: TGTGCCAGTAGCCGGGGTGGGGCCCACACCGGGGAGCTGTTTTTT. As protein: CASSRGGAHTGELFF.

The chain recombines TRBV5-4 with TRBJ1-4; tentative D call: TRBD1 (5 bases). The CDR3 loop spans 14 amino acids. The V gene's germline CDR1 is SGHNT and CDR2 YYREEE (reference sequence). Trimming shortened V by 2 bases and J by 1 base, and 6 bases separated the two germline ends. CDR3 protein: CASSFGGTNEKLFF. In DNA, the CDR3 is TGTGCCAGCAGCTTCGGGGGAACTAATGAAAAACTGTTTTTT.

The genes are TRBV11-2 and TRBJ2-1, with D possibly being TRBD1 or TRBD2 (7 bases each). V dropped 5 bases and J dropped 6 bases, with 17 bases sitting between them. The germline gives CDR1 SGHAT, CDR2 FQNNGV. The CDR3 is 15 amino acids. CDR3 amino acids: CASSRWAGGGNEQFF. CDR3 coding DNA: TGTGCCAGCAGCCGGTGGGCAGGGGGGGGCAATGAGCAGTTCTTC.

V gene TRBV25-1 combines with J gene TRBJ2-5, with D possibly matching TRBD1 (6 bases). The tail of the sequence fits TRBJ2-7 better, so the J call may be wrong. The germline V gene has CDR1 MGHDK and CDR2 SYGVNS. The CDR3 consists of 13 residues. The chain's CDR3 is CASSDYGQSEQYF. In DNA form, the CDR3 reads TGTGCCAGCAGTGATTACGGACAGTCCGAGCAGTACTTC.

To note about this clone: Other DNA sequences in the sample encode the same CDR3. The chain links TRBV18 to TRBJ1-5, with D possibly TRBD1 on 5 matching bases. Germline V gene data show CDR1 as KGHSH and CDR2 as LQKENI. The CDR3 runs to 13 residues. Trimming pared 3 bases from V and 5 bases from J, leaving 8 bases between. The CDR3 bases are TGTGCCAGCTCACCGGGAGGGGATCAGCCCCAGCATTTT. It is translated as CASSPGGDQPQHF. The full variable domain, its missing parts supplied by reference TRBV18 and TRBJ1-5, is NAGVMQNPRHLVRRRGQEARLRCSPMKGHSHVYWYRQLPEEGLKFMVYLQKENIIDESGMPKERFSAEFPKEGPSILRIQQVVRGDSAAYFCASSPGGDQPQHFGDGTRLSIL.

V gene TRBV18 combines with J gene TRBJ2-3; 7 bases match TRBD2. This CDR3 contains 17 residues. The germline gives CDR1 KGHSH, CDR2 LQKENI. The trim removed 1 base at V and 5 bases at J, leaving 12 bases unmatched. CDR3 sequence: CASSPRSKGGPGDTQYF. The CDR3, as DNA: TGTGCCAGCTCACCACGGTCGAAGGGAGGGCCAGGAGATACGCAGTATTTT.

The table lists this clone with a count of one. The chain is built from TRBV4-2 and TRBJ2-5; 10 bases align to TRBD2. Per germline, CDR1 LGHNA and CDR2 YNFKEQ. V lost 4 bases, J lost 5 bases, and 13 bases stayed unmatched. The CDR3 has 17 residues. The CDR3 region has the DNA TGTGCCAGCAGCCCCGACCCGGCTAGCGGGAGTGGGGAGACCCAGTACTTC. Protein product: CASSPDPASGSGETQYF.

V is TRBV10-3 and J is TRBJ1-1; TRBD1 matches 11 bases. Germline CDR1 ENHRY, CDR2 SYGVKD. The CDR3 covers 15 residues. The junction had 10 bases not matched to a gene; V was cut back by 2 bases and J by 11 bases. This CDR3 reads CAISEGQGQGVYAFF. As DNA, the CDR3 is TGTGCCATCAGTGAGGGGCAGGGACAGGGGGTATACGCTTTCTTT.

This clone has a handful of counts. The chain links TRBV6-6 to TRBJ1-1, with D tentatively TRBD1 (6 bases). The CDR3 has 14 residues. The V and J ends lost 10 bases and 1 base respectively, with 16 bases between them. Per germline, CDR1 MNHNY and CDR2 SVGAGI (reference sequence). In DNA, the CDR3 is TGTGCCACCACCTGGGGGCGGGGGAACACTGAAGCTTTCTTT. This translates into CATTWGRGNTEAFF.

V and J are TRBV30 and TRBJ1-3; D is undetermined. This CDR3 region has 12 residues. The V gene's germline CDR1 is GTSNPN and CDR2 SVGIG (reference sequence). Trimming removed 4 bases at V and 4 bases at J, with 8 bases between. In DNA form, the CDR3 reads TGTGCCTGGACCCTGGGGGGAAACACCATATATTTT. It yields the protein CAWTLGGNTIYF.

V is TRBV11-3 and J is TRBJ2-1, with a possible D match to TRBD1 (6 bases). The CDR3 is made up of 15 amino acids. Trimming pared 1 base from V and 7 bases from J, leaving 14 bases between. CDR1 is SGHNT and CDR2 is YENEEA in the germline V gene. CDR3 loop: CASSLGGLGRNEQFF. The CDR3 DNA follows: TGTGCCAGCAGCTTAGGGGGGCTAGGGAGAAATGAGCAGTTCTTC.

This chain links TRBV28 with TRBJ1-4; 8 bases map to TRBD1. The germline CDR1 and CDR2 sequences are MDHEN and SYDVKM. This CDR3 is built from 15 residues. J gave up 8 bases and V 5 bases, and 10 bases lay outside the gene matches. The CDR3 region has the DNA TGTGCCAGCAGTCACGGTTTTCCAGGGGGCGAAAAACTGTTTTTT. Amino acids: CASSHGFPGGEKLFF.

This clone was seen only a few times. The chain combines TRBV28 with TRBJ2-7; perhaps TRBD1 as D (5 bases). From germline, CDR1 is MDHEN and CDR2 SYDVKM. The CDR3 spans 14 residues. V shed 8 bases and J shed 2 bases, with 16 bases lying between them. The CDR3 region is CASLNSGLPYEQYF. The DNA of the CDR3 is TGTGCCAGCCTTAACTCAGGGTTGCCCTACGAGCAGTACTTC.

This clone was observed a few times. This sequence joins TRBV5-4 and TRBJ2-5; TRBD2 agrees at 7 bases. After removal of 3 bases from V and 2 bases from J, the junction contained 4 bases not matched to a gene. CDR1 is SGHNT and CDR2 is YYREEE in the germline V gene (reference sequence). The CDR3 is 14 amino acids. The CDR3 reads CASSSSGTQETQYF. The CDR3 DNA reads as TGTGCCAGCAGCTCTAGCGGAACACAAGAGACCCAGTACTTC.

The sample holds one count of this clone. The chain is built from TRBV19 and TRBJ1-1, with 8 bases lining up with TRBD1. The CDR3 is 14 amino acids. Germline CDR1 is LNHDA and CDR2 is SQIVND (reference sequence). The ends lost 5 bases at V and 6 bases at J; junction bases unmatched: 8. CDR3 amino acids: CASSLTGTGAEAFF. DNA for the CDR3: TGTGCCAGTAGTCTCACCGGGACAGGCGCTGAAGCTTTCTTT.

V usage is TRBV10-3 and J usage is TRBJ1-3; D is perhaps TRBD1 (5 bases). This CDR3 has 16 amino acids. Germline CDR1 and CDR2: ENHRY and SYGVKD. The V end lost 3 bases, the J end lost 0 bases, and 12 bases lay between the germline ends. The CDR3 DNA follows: TGTGCCATCAGTGAAGACAGTCCCCACTCTGGAAACACCATATATTTT. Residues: CAISEDSPHSGNTIYF.

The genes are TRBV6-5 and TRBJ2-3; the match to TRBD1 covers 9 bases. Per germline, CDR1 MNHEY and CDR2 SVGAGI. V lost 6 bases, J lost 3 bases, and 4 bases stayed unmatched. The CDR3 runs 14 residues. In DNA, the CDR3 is TGTGCCAGCAGCTCCGGGACAGGGACAGATACGCAGTATTTT. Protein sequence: CASSSGTGTDTQYF.